The TCR beta chain described here comes from a study of identical twins. Regarding the study as a whole: Out-of-frame alpha sequences shared by twins were enriched for low generation probability. Twin pairs had excess sharing that was weaker in beta out-of-frame sequences.

This clonotype was observed a handful of times. As yet, its antigen is unknown. This CDR3 has 14 amino acids. The germline CDR1 and CDR2 sequences are SGHTA and FQGNSA. Trimming stripped 10 bases from V and 0 bases from J, with 12 bases between. TCRdb independently ran MiXCR on the 5' RACE reads; one entry per CDR3 protein. Among some 690,000 distinct CDR3 sequences, around 21% were seen once, and the ten largest hold over 4%. In addition, the sample was reused for a study of T cells expressing NK-cell markers.

This TCR derives from a woman between 18 and 29 years old in good health. The sample consisted of PBMCs. V usage is TRBV7-2 and J usage is TRBJ2-2; D gene unclear. CDR3 sequence (DNA): TGTGCCAACGCCGCACCCACGAACACCGGGGAGCTGTTTTTT. Protein product: CANAAPTNTGELFF.